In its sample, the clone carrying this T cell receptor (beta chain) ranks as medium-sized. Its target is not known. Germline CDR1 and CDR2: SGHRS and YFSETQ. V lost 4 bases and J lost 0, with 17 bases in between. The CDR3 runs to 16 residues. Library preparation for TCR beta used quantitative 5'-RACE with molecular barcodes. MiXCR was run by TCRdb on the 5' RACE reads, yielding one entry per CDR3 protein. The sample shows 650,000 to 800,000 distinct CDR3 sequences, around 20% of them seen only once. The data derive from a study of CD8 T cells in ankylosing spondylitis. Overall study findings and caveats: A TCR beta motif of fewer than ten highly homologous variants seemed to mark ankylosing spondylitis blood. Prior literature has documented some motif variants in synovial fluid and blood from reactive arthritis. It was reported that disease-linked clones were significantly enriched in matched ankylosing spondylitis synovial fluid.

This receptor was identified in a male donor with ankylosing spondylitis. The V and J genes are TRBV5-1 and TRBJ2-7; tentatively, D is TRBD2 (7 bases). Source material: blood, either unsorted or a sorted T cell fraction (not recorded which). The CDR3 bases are TGCGCCAGCAGCCCTAGGGGGAGGGCCCTCTCCTACGAGCAGTACTTC. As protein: CASSPRGRALSYEQYF.